Below, 8 T cell receptor beta chains from the same sample are listed, as sequenced in a study of shared clonotypes between healthy human individuals. Sequencing used immunoSEQ multiplex PCR; TCRdb keeps in-frame clones, though not all of them. This sample has some 2,500,000 clones, with 92% found just once. The source material was naive CD4+ T cells from PBMCs. As for subset: CD45RA+ positively selected. Receptor source: a man younger than 35 in good health. Some clones in this sample may be carry-over from other donors' samples.

V gene TRBV7-3 combines with J gene TRBJ2-5, with TRBD1 matching 9 bases. V was clipped by 5 bases and J by 5 bases; unmatched bases: 3. This CDR3 is 13 amino acids long. Per germline, CDR1 SGHTA and CDR2 FQGTGA. CDR3 coding DNA: TGTGCCAGCAGCAGGACAGGGGTCGAGACCCAGTACTTC. Translated: CASSRTGVETQYF.

The chain employs TRBV9 and TRBJ2-7; 12 bases map to TRBD2. The germline V gene encodes CDR1 SGDLS and CDR2 YYNGEE. The CDR3 is 15 residues long. The ends lost 0 bases at V and 6 bases at J; junction bases unmatched: 4. CDR3 DNA sequence: TGTGCCAGCAGCGTAGGTCCGACTAGCGGGAGCGAGCAGTACTTC. Translation gives CASSVGPTSGSEQYF. The full variable domain, completed using reference TRBV9 and TRBJ2-7, is DSGVTQTPKHLITATGQRVTLRCSPRSGDLSVYWYQQSLDQGLQFLIQYYNGEERAKGNILERFSAQQFPDLHSELNLSSLELGDSALYFCASSVGPTSGSEQYFGPGTRLTVT.

V gene TRBV29-1 combines with J gene TRBJ1-5; D uncertain. With 5 bases removed from V and 2 bases from J, the gap between germline ends came to 13 bases. Germline V CDR1 and CDR2: SQVTM, ANQGSEA. The CDR3 has 14 amino acids. The CDR3 nucleotides read TGCAGCGTTCGCTCGGGGAACGGCAATCAGCCCCAGCATTTT. Its protein is CSVRSGNGNQPQHF.

In its sample, this clone was seen once. This rearrangement joins TRBV10-1 to TRBJ2-1; 13 nucleotides agree with TRBD2. V shed 2 bases, J shed 9 bases, and the junction held 4 bases outside the gene matches. The CDR3 contains 15 residues. Looked up from germline, CDR1 is WNHNN and CDR2 is SYGVQD (reference sequence). CDR3 loop: CASSEGLAGVPEQFF. CDR3 nucleotide sequence: TGCGCCAGCAGTGAGGGACTAGCGGGAGTACCTGAGCAGTTCTTC.

The J gene is TRBJ2-3, the V gene TRBV28, with D unclear. This CDR3 is built from 13 residues. With 6 bases removed from V and 0 bases from J, the gap between germline ends came to 7 bases. Germline assignment: CDR1 MDHEN and CDR2 SYDVKM. The DNA of the CDR3 is TGTGCCAGCAGAATATTAAGCACAGATACGCAGTATTTT. Its protein is CASRILSTDTQYF.

V usage is TRBV2 and J usage is TRBJ2-6, with D unresolved. Germline CDR1 reads SNHLY; CDR2 reads FYNNEI. The CDR3 loop spans 15 amino acids. V lost 7 bases and J 0 bases, leaving 10 bases between the germline ends. The DNA for the CDR3 is TGTGCCAGCACTAAAGGGTCCTCTGGGGCCAACGTCCTGACTTTC. Encoded protein: CASTKGSSGANVLTF. Variable domain in full (rest from reference TRBV2 and TRBJ2-6): EPEVTQTPSHQVTQMGQEVILRCVPISNHLYFYWYRQILGQKVEFLVSFYNNEISEKSEIFDDQFSVERPDGSNFTLKIRSTKLEDSAMYFCASTKGSSGANVLTFGAGSRLTVL.

This chain connects TRBV4-3 to TRBJ2-4; D tentatively fits TRBD1 or TRBD2 (5 bases each). Germline V gives CDR1 LGHNA, CDR2 YSLEER. The CDR3 has 14 amino acids. V was shortened by 2 bases and J by 8 bases, with 13 bases between the two germline ends. The CDR3 DNA reads TGCGCCAGCAGCCAAAGGGACCATGAAGACATTCAGTACTTC. This codes for CASSQRDHEDIQYF.

The chain links TRBV28 to TRBJ1-3; 7 bases match TRBD1. This CDR3 spans 12 amino acids. V lost 6 bases and J lost 7; bases outside the gene matches: 3. CDR1 is MDHEN, CDR2 SYDVKM, per germline. The CDR3 region has the DNA TGTGCCAGCAGACAGGGGCCCAACACCATATATTTT. The encoded protein is CASRQGPNTIYF.